This T cell receptor (beta chain) was recovered during a study of T cells in Graves' hyperthyroidism and ophthalmopathy. There are 18 residues in the CDR3. Germline V gives CDR1 MDHEN, CDR2 SYDVKM. V gave up 5 bases and J gave up 6 bases, with 29 bases separating them. RNA transcripts served as the template for amplifying TCR beta CDR3 regions. The study used the HTBI primer set for a first-round RT-PCR of the TCR CDR3. One entry per CDR3 protein, called by TCRdb with MiXCR from the multiplex PCR reads. The data contain around 300,000 distinct CDR3 sequences, roughly an eighth of them singletons. When ophthalmopathy did not progress within 18 months, Graves' hyperthyroidism was considered stable. Newly diagnosed hyperthyroidism, duration under 2 months, in patients aged 18 to 65. This clonotype was detected ten times or more.

This TCR came from a middle-aged woman with Graves' hyperthyroidism. The sequenced material came from blood. This sequence joins TRBV28 and TRBJ2-7, with D possibly TRBD2 on 6 matching bases. CDR3 in amino acids: CASSHRDFRKRVFGEQYF. The CDR3 region has the DNA TGTGCCAGCAGTCACCGGGACTTCCGGAAGAGGGTATTTGGCGAGCAGTACTTC. The full variable domain, with the rest looked up from reference TRBV28 and TRBJ2-7, is DVKVTQSSRYLVKRTGEKVFLECVQDMDHENMFWYRQDPGLGLRLIYFSYDVKMKEKGDIPEGYSVSREKKERFSLILESASTNQTSMYLCASSHRDFRKRVFGEQYFGPGTRLTVT.